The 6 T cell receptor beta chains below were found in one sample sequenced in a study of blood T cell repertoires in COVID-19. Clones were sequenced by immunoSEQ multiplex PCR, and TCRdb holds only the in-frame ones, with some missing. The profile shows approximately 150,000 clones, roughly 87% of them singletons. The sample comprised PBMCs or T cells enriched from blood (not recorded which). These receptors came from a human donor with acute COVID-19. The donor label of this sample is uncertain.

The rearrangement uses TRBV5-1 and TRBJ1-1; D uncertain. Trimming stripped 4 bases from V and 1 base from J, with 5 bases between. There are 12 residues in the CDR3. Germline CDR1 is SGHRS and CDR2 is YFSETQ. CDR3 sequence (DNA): TGCGCCAGCAGCGACTGGAACACTGAAGCTTTCTTT. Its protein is CASSDWNTEAFF.

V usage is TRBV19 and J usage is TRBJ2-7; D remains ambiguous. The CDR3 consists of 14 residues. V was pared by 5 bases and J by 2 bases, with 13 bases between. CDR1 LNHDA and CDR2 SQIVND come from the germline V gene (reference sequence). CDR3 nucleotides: TGTGCCAGTAGTGGTACCTTAGTAACCTACGAGCAGTACTTC. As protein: CASSGTLVTYEQYF.

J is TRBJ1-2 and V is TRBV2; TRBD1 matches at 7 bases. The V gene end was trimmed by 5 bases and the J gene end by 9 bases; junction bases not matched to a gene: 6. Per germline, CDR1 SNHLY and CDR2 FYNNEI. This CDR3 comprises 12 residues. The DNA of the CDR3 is TGTGCCAGCAGTCTAGACAGGGACCGCTACACCTTC. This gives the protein CASSLDRDRYTF.

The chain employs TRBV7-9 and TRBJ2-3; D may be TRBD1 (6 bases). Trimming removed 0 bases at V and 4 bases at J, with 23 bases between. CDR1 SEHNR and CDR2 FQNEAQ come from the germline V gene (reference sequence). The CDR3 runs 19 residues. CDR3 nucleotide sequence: TGTGCCAGCAGCTTAGCAAACCTTACAGGCAGGGGCAGGTCAGATACGCAGTATTTT. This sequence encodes CASSLANLTGRGRSDTQYF.

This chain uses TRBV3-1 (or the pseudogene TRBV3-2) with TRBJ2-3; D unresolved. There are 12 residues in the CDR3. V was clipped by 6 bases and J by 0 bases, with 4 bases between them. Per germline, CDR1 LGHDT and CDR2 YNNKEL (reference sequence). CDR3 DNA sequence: TGTGCCAGCAGAGCGAGCACAGATACGCAGTATTTT. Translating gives CASRASTDTQYF.

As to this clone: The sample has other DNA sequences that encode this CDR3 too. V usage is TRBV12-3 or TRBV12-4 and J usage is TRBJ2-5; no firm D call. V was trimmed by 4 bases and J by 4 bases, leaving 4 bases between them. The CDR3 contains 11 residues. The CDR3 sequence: CASSSGETQYF. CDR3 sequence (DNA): TGTGCCAGCAGTTCGGGAGAGACCCAGTACTTC.